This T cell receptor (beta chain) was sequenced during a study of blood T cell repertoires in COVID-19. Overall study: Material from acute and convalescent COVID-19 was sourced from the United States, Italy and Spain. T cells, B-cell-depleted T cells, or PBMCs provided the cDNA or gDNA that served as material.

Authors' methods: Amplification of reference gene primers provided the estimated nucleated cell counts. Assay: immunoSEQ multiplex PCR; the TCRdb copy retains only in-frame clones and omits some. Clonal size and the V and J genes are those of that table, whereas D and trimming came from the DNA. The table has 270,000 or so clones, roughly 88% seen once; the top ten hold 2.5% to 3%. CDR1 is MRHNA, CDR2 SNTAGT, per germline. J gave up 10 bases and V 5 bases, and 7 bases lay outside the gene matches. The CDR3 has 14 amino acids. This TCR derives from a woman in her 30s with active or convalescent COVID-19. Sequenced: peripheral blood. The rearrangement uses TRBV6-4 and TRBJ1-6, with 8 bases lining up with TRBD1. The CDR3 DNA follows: TGTGCCAGCAGTCGCGGACAGGGAAAGTCACCCCTCCACTTT. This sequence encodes CASSRGQGKSPLHF.